Below, 10 T cell receptor beta chains from the same sample are listed, as sequenced in a study of blood T cell repertoires in COVID-19. The table came from immunoSEQ multiplex PCR; TCRdb's copy has only in-frame clones and leaves some out. The data contain more than 95,000 clones, 70% to 90% of them seen just once; the ten biggest clones take up 5.1%. What was sequenced was peripheral blood. All receptors derive from a human donor in a cohort sampled during active COVID-19.

V gene TRBV24-1 combines with J gene TRBJ2-3, with 10 bases fitting TRBD2. CDR1 and CDR2 (germline): KGHDR, SFDVKD. Trimming at V came to 4 bases and at J to 2 bases, leaving 5 bases not matched to a gene. This CDR3 is 16 amino acids long. CDR3 in amino acids: CATSDPLAGDTDTQYF. The CDR3 DNA sequence: TGTGCCACCAGTGACCCTCTAGCGGGGGACACAGATACGCAGTATTTT.

This clone was observed once. The J gene is TRBJ2-7, the V gene TRBV11-2, with D possibly matching TRBD1 (6 bases). CDR3 size: 13 residues. V lost 2 bases to trimming and J lost 8 bases, with 13 bases between them. CDR1 is SGHAT and CDR2 is FQNNGV in the germline V gene. CDR3 loop: CASSLNGQQKQYF. In DNA form, the CDR3 reads TGTGCCAGCAGCTTAAACGGACAGCAGAAGCAGTACTTC. Full variable domain (rest looked up from reference TRBV11-2 and TRBJ2-7): EAGVAQSPRYKIIEKRQSVAFWCNPISGHATLYWYQQILGQGPKLLIQFQNNGVVDDSQLPKDRFSAERLKGVDSTLKIQPAKLEDSAVYLCASSLNGQQKQYFGPGTRLTVT.

The sample holds a few counts of this clone. J is TRBJ1-5 and V is TRBV18, with 10 nucleotides matching TRBD1. CDR1 is KGHSH and CDR2 is LQKENI in the germline V gene. The CDR3 totals 15 residues. The V gene end was trimmed by 6 bases and the J gene end by 5 bases; junction bases not matched to a gene: 7. The CDR3 protein is CASSPRQGADQPQHF. CDR3 sequence (DNA): TGTGCCAGCTCGCCGCGACAGGGGGCGGATCAGCCCCAGCATTTT.

This clone appeared a few times. The rearrangement links TRBV7-8 to TRBJ2-7, with D perhaps matching TRBD2 (6 bases). CDR3 length: 12 residues. V was trimmed by 1 base and J by 8 bases, leaving 9 bases between them. Per the germline V gene, CDR1 is SGHVS and CDR2 is FQNEAQ. CDR3 loop: CASSLGAGKQYF. Written as DNA, the CDR3 is TGTGCCAGCAGCTTAGGGGCGGGAAAGCAGTACTTC.

The chain joins TRBV3-1 (or the pseudogene TRBV3-2) to TRBJ2-7; no clear D gene. V shed 4 bases and J shed 0 bases, with 10 bases lying between them. CDR3 length: 14 amino acids. CDR1 and CDR2 (germline): LGHDT, YNNKEL (reference sequence). The CDR3 DNA sequence: TGTGCCAGCAGCCCAGAGGTTAGCTCCTACGAGCAGTACTTC. It encodes CASSPEVSSYEQYF.

The CDR3 sequence is CASSLGQNSEAFF. The CDR3 DNA follows: TGTGCCAGCAGTTTAGGGCAAAACTCTGAAGCTTTCTTT. The rearrangement joins TRBV28 to TRBJ1-1, with D hard to call. The V end was cut by 2 bases, the J end by 6 bases, with 10 bases between. The CDR3 runs to 13 residues. Germline V gene sequence: CDR1 MDHEN, CDR2 SYDVKM.

The chain joins TRBV5-1 to TRBJ2-3; 7 bases agree with TRBD2. The CDR3 contains 14 residues. Germline CDR1 is SGHRS and CDR2 is YFSETQ. The V and J ends lost 1 base and 1 base, in that order; junction bases with no gene match: 0. The CDR3 DNA sequence: TGCGCCAGCAGCTTGAGCGGGGGCACAGATACGCAGTATTTT. It is translated as CASSLSGGTDTQYF.

V usage is TRBV4-1 and J usage is TRBJ1-6; D unresolved. Trimming removed 0 bases at V and 10 bases at J, with 13 bases between. CDR1 is MGHRA and CDR2 is YSYEKL in the germline V gene. The CDR3 runs 15 residues. CDR3 amino acids: CASSQDYWGESPLHF. Written as DNA, the CDR3 is TGCGCCAGCAGCCAAGATTATTGGGGAGAATCACCCCTCCACTTT.

This chain links TRBV5-1 with TRBJ2-3, with D possibly matching TRBD1 (6 bases). The germline V gene has CDR1 SGHRS and CDR2 YFSETQ. This CDR3 is built from 15 residues. The germline V and J ends were trimmed by 4 bases and 6 bases, with 18 bases remaining between them. The CDR3 DNA sequence: TGCGCCAGCAGCCCAGGGACACTTGGAAGGGATACGCAGTATTTT. It codes for CASSPGTLGRDTQYF.

The V call is TRBV7-2, the J call TRBJ1-2; 7 nucleotides agree with TRBD1. Germline V gives CDR1 SGHTA, CDR2 FQGNSA. V was pared by 3 bases and J by 3 bases, with 4 bases of the junction left unmatched. The CDR3 is 14 residues long. Here the CDR3 DNA reads TGTGCCAGCAGCTTGGCCAGGGGGGACTATGGCTACACCTTC. It translates to CASSLARGDYGYTF.